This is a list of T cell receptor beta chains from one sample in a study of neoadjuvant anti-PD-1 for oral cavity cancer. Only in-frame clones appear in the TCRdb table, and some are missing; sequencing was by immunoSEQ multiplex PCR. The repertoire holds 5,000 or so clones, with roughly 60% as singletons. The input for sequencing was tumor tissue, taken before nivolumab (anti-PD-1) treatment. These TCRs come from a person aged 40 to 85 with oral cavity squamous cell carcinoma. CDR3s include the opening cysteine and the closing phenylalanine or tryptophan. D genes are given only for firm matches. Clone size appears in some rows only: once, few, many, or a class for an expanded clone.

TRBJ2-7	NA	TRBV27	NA	CASSPIADSSYEQYF	TGTGCCAGCAGCCCAATAGCGGATTCCTCCTACGAGCAGTACTTC
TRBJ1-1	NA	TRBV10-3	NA	CAISPTGGSTEAFF	TGTGCCATCAGTCCGACGGGGGGGAGCACTGAAGCTTTCTTT
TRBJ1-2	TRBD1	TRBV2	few	CASRADRVLGYTF	TGTGCCAGCAGAGCAGACAGGGTCTTAGGCTACACCTTC
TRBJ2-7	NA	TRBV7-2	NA	CASSKSRPGGYEQYF	TGTGCCAGCAGCAAGAGCCGTCCAGGAGGCTACGAGCAGTACTTC
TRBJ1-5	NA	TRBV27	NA	CASSSRGSNQPQHF	TGTGCCAGCAGTTCTAGGGGAAGCAATCAGCCCCAGCATTTT
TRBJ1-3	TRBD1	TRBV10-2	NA	CASIIGTGAGNTIYF	TGCGCCAGCATAATAGGGACAGGGGCTGGAAACACCATATATTTT
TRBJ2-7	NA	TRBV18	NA	CASSPLTATGRPYEQYF	TGTGCCAGCTCACCTCTTACCGCGACAGGACGCCCCTACGAGCAGTACTTC
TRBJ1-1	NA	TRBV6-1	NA	CASSEWRRAPRTEAFF	TGTGCCAGCAGTGAATGGCGAAGGGCCCCTAGGACTGAAGCTTTCTTT
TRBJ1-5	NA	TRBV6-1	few	CASSVRAGTENQPQHF	TGTGCCAGCAGTGTACGAGCCGGGACGGAAAATCAGCCCCAGCATTTT
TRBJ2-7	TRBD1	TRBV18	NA	CASSRDRGGGEQYF	TGTGCCAGCTCACGAGACAGGGGTGGGGGCGAGCAGTACTTC
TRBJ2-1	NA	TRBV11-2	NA	CASSLYWGFHNEQFF	TGTGCCAGCAGCTTATACTGGGGCTTCCACAATGAGCAGTTCTTC
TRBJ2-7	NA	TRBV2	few	CASSRRYEQYF	TGTGCCAGCAGTCGGAGGTACGAGCAGTACTTC
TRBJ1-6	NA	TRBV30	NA	CAWSPGSENSPLHF	TGTGCCTGGAGTCCAGGCTCAGAGAATTCACCCCTCCACTTT
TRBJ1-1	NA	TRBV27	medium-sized	CASSLQVNTEAFF	TGTGCCAGCAGTTTACAAGTGAACACTGAAGCTTTCTTT
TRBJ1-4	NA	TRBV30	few	CAWNLPWRGPNEKLFF	TGTGCCTGGAATCTCCCATGGAGGGGCCCCAATGAAAAACTGTTTTTT
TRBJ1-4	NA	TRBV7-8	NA	CASSPGIGEKLFF	TGTGCCAGCAGCCCCGGCATCGGGGAAAAACTGTTTTTT
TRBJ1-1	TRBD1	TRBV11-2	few	CASSSGQVLNTEAFF	TGTGCCAGCAGCTCAGGACAGGTTCTGAACACTGAAGCTTTCTTT
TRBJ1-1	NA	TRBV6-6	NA	CASSYRPAGRYTEAFF	TGTGCCAGCAGTTACCGACCGGCGGGGCGGTACACTGAAGCTTTCTTT
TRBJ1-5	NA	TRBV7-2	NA	CASSLVGDQPQHF	TGTGCCAGCAGCTTAGTCGGGGATCAGCCCCAGCATTTT
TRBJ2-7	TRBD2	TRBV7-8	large	CASSLVASGFTYEQYF	TGTGCCAGCAGCTTAGTGGCTAGCGGGTTCACCTACGAGCAGTACTTC
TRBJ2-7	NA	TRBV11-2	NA	CASSLSPGQAYEQYF	TGTGCCAGCAGCTTAAGTCCCGGACAAGCCTACGAGCAGTACTTC
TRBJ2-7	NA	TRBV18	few	CASSPQGERREQYF	TGTGCCAGCTCACCACAGGGGGAGCGTCGGGAGCAGTACTTC
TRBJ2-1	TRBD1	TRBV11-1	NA	CASSSDRGAYNEQFF	TGTGCCAGCAGCTCGGACAGGGGCGCCTACAATGAGCAGTTCTTC
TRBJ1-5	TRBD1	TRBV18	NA	CASSGGTVNQPQHF	TGTGCCAGCTCTGGAGGGACAGTCAATCAGCCCCAGCATTTT
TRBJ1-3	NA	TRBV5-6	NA	CASMGDGTIYF	TGTGCCAGCATGGGGGACGGCACCATATATTTT
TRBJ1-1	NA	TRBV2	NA	CASSESDRMEAFF	TGTGCCAGCAGTGAATCTGACAGAATGGAAGCTTTCTTT
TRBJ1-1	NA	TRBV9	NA	CASSVEAGWNTEAFF	TGTGCCAGCAGCGTAGAGGCGGGGTGGAACACTGAAGCTTTCTTT
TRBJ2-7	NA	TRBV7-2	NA	CASSLQWGTYEQYF	TGTGCCAGCAGCCTGCAGTGGGGAACCTACGAGCAGTACTTC
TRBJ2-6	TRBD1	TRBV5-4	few	CASSSSGTGPSGANVLTF	TGTGCCAGCAGCTCATCCGGGACAGGCCCCTCTGGGGCCAACGTCCTGACTTTC
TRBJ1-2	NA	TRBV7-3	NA	CASSLTRGEVYGYTF	TGTGCCAGCAGCTTAACAAGGGGAGAGGTTTATGGCTACACCTTC
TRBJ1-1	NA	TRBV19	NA	CASSRGRRINMNTEAFF	TGTGCCAGTAGCCGGGGACGCAGAATAAACATGAACACTGAAGCTTTCTTT
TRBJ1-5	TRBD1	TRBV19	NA	CASSTPDRVRNQPQHF	TGTGCCAGTAGTACACCAGACAGGGTTCGCAATCAGCCCCAGCATTTT
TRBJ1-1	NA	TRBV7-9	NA	CASSATGRWNTEAFF	TGTGCCAGCAGCGCGACCGGGCGATGGAACACTGAAGCTTTCTTT
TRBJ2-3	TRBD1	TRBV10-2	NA	CASTPGGQGLDTQYF	TGCGCCAGCACCCCAGGGGGACAGGGCCTCGATACGCAGTATTTT
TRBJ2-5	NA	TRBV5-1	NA	CASRPGESPQETQYF	TGCGCCAGCAGGCCGGGGGAGTCCCCTCAAGAGACCCAGTACTTC
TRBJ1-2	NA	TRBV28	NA	CASSSGRQGWTF	TGTGCCAGCAGTTCGGGCCGTCAGGGGTGGACCTTC
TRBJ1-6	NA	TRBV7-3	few	CASSLMGPRNSPLHF	TGTGCCAGCAGCTTAATGGGACCGAGGAATTCACCCCTCCACTTT
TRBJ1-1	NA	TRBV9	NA	CASSGGQLGGDTEAFF	TGTGCCAGCAGCGGAGGTCAATTGGGAGGAGACACTGAAGCTTTCTTT
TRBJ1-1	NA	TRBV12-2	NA	CASRPYMNTEAFF	TGTGCAAGTCGCCCGTACATGAACACTGAAGCTTTCTTT